This is a list of T cell receptor beta chains from one sample in a study of T cell changes during pregnancy in multiple sclerosis. The protocol was immunoSEQ multiplex PCR, while the TCRdb copy is restricted to in-frame clones and leaves out a portion. This table holds tens of thousands of clones, less than 95% found once. The starting material was CD8+ T cells from peripheral blood mononuclear cells, obtained before pregnancy. Receptors originate from a female donor with multiple sclerosis, enrolled in a pregnancy study. CDR3s include the opening cysteine and the closing phenylalanine or tryptophan. Each record gives: D gene, clone size, J gene, V gene, CDR3 DNA, CDR3 protein. D genes are given only for firm matches. Size is omitted from some rows. Given values are once, few, many or a class for expanded clones.

>TRBD2|once|TRBJ2-7|TRBV30
TGTGCCTGGAGTGGTTTAACGACCGGGAGGGTTTCCTTTTACGAGCAGTACTTC
CAWSGLTTGRVSFYEQYF
>TRBD2|-|TRBJ2-1|TRBV7-9
TGTGCCAGCAGCGCTAGCGGATCCTACAATGAGCAGTTCTTC
CASSASGSYNEQFF
>-|-|TRBJ2-1|TRBV7-3
TGTGCCAGCAGCTTAGCGGGGGCGGGGGATGAGCAGTTCTTC
CASSLAGAGDEQFF
>TRBD2|medium-sized|TRBJ2-1|TRBV6-1
TGTGCCAGCAGTGAAGAGCTAGCGGGAGGAAATGAGCAGTTCTTC
CASSEELAGGNEQFF
>-|-|TRBJ1-5|TRBV6-1
TGTGCCAGCAGTGTGTGGGACTTAGGGAGCAATCAGCCCCAGCATTTT
CASSVWDLGSNQPQHF
>-|-|TRBJ2-1|TRBV4-3
TGCGCCAGCAGCCAAGGAAACGGTGAGCAGTTCTTC
CASSQGNGEQFF
>TRBD1|-|TRBJ1-2|TRBV10-1
TGCGCCAGCAGTGGGACAGGGAGGGGCTCTGGCTACACCTTC
CASSGTGRGSGYTF
>TRBD2|-|TRBJ2-1|TRBV9
TGTGCCAGCAGCGGATCCGGGGGGGGCGCCGGGGATGAGCAGTTCTTC
CASSGSGGGAGDEQFF
>-|-|TRBJ1-4|TRBV4-3
TGCGCCAGCAGCCAAGGAGTCGGGACTAATGAAAAACTGTTTTTT
CASSQGVGTNEKLFF
>TRBD1|-|TRBJ2-7|TRBV27
TGTGCCAGCAGTTCCCCCGGGACAGGGCTCGAGCAGTACTTC
CASSSPGTGLEQYF
>TRBD1|-|TRBJ1-1|TRBV9
TGTGCCAGCAGCGTTACAGGGGGCAGTGCTGAAGCTTTCTTT
CASSVTGGSAEAFF
>TRBD2|-|TRBJ2-5|TRBV4-1
TGCGCCAGCAGCCAAGATAAACGGGCTAGCGGGGGGCGATCACAAGAGACCCAGTACTTC
CASSQDKRASGGRSQETQYF
>-|-|TRBJ1-5|TRBV4-1
TGCGCCAGCAGCCAAGGACTTAGTTATAGCAATCAGCCCCAGCATTTT
CASSQGLSYSNQPQHF
>-|-|TRBJ2-1|TRBV19
TGTGCCAGTAGTATCGCCTCGCCGGGGAATGAGCAGTTCTTC
CASSIASPGNEQFF
>-|-|TRBJ2-1|TRBV19
TGTGCCAGTACCGGCCCACTGGACTCGAGTACCTACAATGAGCAGTTCTTC
CASTGPLDSSTYNEQFF
>TRBD1|-|TRBJ2-1|TRBV6-4
TGTGCCAGCAGTGACGGGACAGGGTTTAACAATGAGCAGTTCTTC
CASSDGTGFNNEQFF
>-|-|TRBJ2-7|TRBV11-3
TGTGCCAGCAGCTTTCTCGGACAGTCCTACGAGCAGTACTTC
CASSFLGQSYEQYF
>-|once|TRBJ1-5|TRBV13
TGTGCCAGCAGCTTGAAGGGAGCAGGGGAAAATCAGCCCCAGCATTTT
CASSLKGAGENQPQHF
>-|-|TRBJ1-2|TRBV30
TGTGCCTGGTCGGGGGTTGGGACGGGCTACACCTTC
CAWSGVGTGYTF